These T cell receptor beta chains were read from a single sample in a study of control samples from healthy donors and cancer patients. Using immunoSEQ multiplex PCR, the repertoire was profiled, and TCRdb retains in-frame clones only, with some absent. The sample has under 100,000 clones, roughly 89% seen once. The sequenced sample was PBMCs. Receptors originate from a woman in her fifties or sixties with colorectal cancer. Each CDR3 is given with its conserved first and last residue. A D gene is named only where the DNA matches it firmly. Clone size, where shown, is once, few, many, or a class for clones that have expanded.

d_call,j_call,clone_size,v_call,cdr3_aa,cdr3_nt
.,TRBJ1-2,.,TRBV6-2/TRBV6-3,CASSYSGLRANYGYTF,TGTGCCAGCAGTTACTCCGGGTTGAGGGCCAACTATGGCTACACCTTC
TRBD1,TRBJ2-5,.,TRBV24-1,CATSDSTGAGETQYF,TGTGCCACCAGTGACTCAACAGGGGCGGGAGAGACCCAGTACTTC
.,TRBJ1-3,.,TRBV5-6,CASSLWGSSGNTIYF,TGTGCCAGCAGCTTGTGGGGGAGCTCTGGAAACACCATATATTTT
TRBD2,TRBJ2-3,.,TRBV9,CASSGRLAGADTQYF,TGTGCCAGCAGCGGACGACTAGCTGGGGCAGATACGCAGTATTTT
.,TRBJ2-3,.,TRBV5-6,CASSPRTGTDTQYF,TGTGCCAGCAGCCCCCGTACAGGCACAGATACGCAGTATTTT
.,TRBJ2-3,.,TRBV4-3,CASSQDRQGRSSTDTQYF,TGCGCCAGCAGCCAAGATCGGCAGGGGAGATCTAGCACAGATACGCAGTATTTT
TRBD2,TRBJ2-5,.,TRBV7-2,CASSLTGLFEAGETQYF,TGTGCCAGCAGCTTAACGGGACTATTTGAGGCTGGGGAGACCCAGTACTTC
TRBD2,TRBJ2-3,.,TRBV9,CASSVAGGGTDTQYF,TGTGCCAGCAGCGTAGCGGGGGGGGGCACAGATACGCAGTATTTT
.,TRBJ2-5,.,TRBV6-2/TRBV6-3,CASSYAWETQYF,TGTGCCAGCAGTTACGCCTGGGAGACCCAGTACTTC
TRBD1,TRBJ1-1,.,TRBV7-9,CASSSTGVVTEAFF,TGTGCCAGCAGCTCGACAGGGGTGGTCACTGAAGCTTTCTTT
.,TRBJ2-3,once,TRBV6-1,CASSEWGYTQYF,TGTGCCAGCAGTGAATGGGGGTATACGCAGTATTTT
.,TRBJ1-5,.,TRBV28,CASSFRGGNQPQHF,TGTGCCAGCAGTTTTCGGGGCGGCAATCAGCCCCAGCATTTT
.,TRBJ1-2,.,TRBV15,CATSRDSNYGYTF,TGTGCCACCAGCAGAGACAGCAACTATGGCTACACCTTC
.,TRBJ1-5,once,TRBV6-2/TRBV6-3,CASSQARSQHF,TGTGCCAGCAGTCAAGCTCGGTCCCAGCATTTT
.,TRBJ1-3,.,TRBV29-1,CSVQVGDSGNTIYF,TGCAGCGTCCAAGTTGGCGATTCTGGAAACACCATATATTTT
TRBD1,TRBJ1-1,.,TRBV27,CASSFRGTGPERTEAFF,TGTGCCAGCAGTTTTCGCGGGACAGGGCCCGAACGGACTGAAGCTTTCTTT
TRBD2,TRBJ2-3,.,TRBV4-1,CASSQDRGLAGAYTDTQYF,TGCGCCAGCAGCCAAGATCGTGGACTAGCGGGGGCGTACACAGATACGCAGTATTTT
TRBD1,TRBJ1-1,once,TRBV7-2,CASSVDRGRPEAFF,TGTGCCAGCAGCGTTGACAGGGGGCGGCCTGAAGCTTTCTTT
TRBD2,TRBJ2-3,.,TRBV5-4,CASSLGTSGGDTQYF,TGTGCCAGCAGCCTCGGGACTAGCGGGGGGGATACGCAGTATTTT
.,TRBJ1-5,few,TRBV6-2/TRBV6-3,CASSGSGYNQPQHF,TGTGCCAGCAGTGGGTCCGGGTACAATCAGCCCCAGCATTTT
.,TRBJ1-4,few,TRBV4-1,CASSQGSEGIREKLFF,TGCGCCAGCAGCCAAGGGTCCGAGGGGATTCGTGAAAAACTGTTTTTT
.,TRBJ2-2,.,TRBV15,CATSGKGGYTGELFF,TGTGCCACCAGCGGTAAGGGCGGTTACACCGGGGAGCTGTTTTTT
.,TRBJ2-3,.,TRBV7-9,CASTGFWGTQDTQYF,TGTGCCAGCACCGGTTTTTGGGGCACCCAGGATACGCAGTATTTT
.,TRBJ2-5,.,TRBV5-8,CATSLPEGARETQYF,TGTGCCACCAGCCTCCCGGAGGGGGCGCGTGAGACCCAGTACTTC